This T cell receptor (beta chain) was documented in a study of CD8 T cells in Susac syndrome. Reverse transcription of roughly 0.45 to 1 ug RNA was performed with random hexamers. immunoSEQ multiplex PCR amplified TCR beta CDR3 across 54 Vbeta, 13 Jbeta. MiXCR, applied by TCRdb to the immunoSEQ multiplex PCR reads, yields one record per CDR3 protein. The sample shows some 120,000 distinct CDR3 sequences, around 94% of them seen only once. Trimming pared 7 bases from V and 4 bases from J, leaving 14 bases between. Germline V gene data show CDR1 as MGHDK and CDR2 as SYGVNS. This CDR3 is 14 amino acids long.

Material: CD4+ T cells from PBMCs. The TCR was taken from a human donor with multiple sclerosis. The chain uses TRBV25-1 and TRBJ2-1; D might be TRBD1 (5 bases). Here the CDR3 DNA reads TGTGCCAGCAACCGAAGGGGCAGGTACAATGAGCAGTTCTTC. Translated: CASNRRGRYNEQFF.